The 26 T cell receptor beta chains below were found in one sample sequenced in a study of identical twins. One entry per CDR3 protein results from TCRdb running MiXCR on the 5' RACE reads. The table has 450,000 or so distinct CDR3 sequences, less than 25% seen once; the top ten hold around 3%. These data are also associated with another study on T cells expressing NK-cell markers.

Sequenced: CD4+ T cells sorted from blood. These receptors all stem from a woman aged 18-29 years in good health.

In this sample, this clonotype turned up a few times. The rearrangement links TRBV12-3 or TRBV12-4 to TRBJ1-1, with a possible D match to TRBD1 (6 bases). The V and J ends lost 4 bases and 5 bases respectively, with 17 bases between them. The CDR3 consists of 15 residues. CDR3 DNA sequence: TGTGCCAGCAGTTCACCTGACAGGCAAGGAACTGAAGCTTTCTTT. Its translation is CASSSPDRQGTEAFF.

This clonotype came up a few times. The chain uses TRBV7-2 and TRBJ2-3, with 8 nucleotides matching TRBD2. The CDR3 has 13 residues. The germline V gene encodes CDR1 SGHTA and CDR2 FQGNSA. Losses at the gene ends were 8 bases for V and 4 bases for J; bases not matched to a gene: 5. CDR3 DNA sequence: TGTGCCAGCGAGCGGACTAGCCCAGATACGCAGTATTTT. Amino acid sequence: CASERTSPDTQYF.

The chain is built from TRBV7-2 and TRBJ2-7; TRBD2 matches at 9 bases. Germline loops: CDR1 SGHTA, CDR2 FQGNSA. This CDR3 is 15 amino acids long. The V segment lost 5 bases and the J segment 5 bases; nucleotides outside the gene matches: 10. The CDR3 protein is CASSQRPSGTHEQYF. CDR3 bases: TGTGCCAGCAGCCAACGGCCTAGCGGGACCCACGAGCAGTACTTC.

This sequence joins TRBV20-1 and TRBJ2-5; TRBD2 is a possible D gene (6 bases). Trimming shortened V by 6 bases and J by 1 base, and 15 bases separated the two germline ends. Germline CDR1 is DFQATT and CDR2 is SNEGSKA (reference sequence). There are 14 residues in the CDR3. This CDR3 is CSARELATQETQYF. DNA of the CDR3: TGCAGTGCCAGGGAACTAGCCACCCAAGAGACCCAGTACTTC.

A few counts support this clonotype. The V and J genes are TRBV3-1 and TRBJ2-7; D not resolved. CDR3 length equals 16 residues. Trimming left V 3 bases short and J 7 bases short, with 22 bases between. Germline V lookup: CDR1 LGHDT, CDR2 YNNKEL (reference sequence). CDR3 sequence (DNA): TGTGCCAGCAGCCAGGGCATAACCCCCGGTGTTTGGGAGCAGTACTTC. Protein: CASSQGITPGVWEQYF.

This chain uses TRBV5-5 with TRBJ1-2, with 11 bases aligning to TRBD1. The J segment lost 6 bases and the V segment lost 4 bases, leaving 8 bases of the junction unmatched. Germline V gene sequence: CDR1 SGHKS, CDR2 YYEKEE (reference sequence). The CDR3 is 15 amino acids. CDR3 residues: CASSPGTGGIDGYTF. Here the CDR3 DNA reads TGTGCCAGCAGCCCCGGGACAGGGGGGATAGATGGCTACACCTTC.

The rearrangement links TRBV29-1 to TRBJ1-1; TRBD1 might be the D (5 bases). The CDR3 loop spans 12 amino acids. The germline CDR1 and CDR2 sequences are SQVTM and ANQGSEA. CDR3 DNA: TGCGGGGGGAGGCGCGCCGACACTGAAGCTTTCTTT. Translating gives CGGRRADTEAFF.

This clonotype was detected only a few times. An end of the junction differs from the germline gene, which may be a read error. The chain joins TRBV20-1 to TRBJ2-2; TRBD2 agrees at 10 bases. This CDR3 has 16 amino acids. The germline V gene has CDR1 DFQATT and CDR2 SNEGSKA (reference sequence). The CDR3 DNA reads TGCAGTGCTAGAGTCTCTAGCGGGAGTAACAGCGGGGAGCTGTTTTTT. Translating it yields CSARVSSGSNSGELFF.

This clonotype was detected only a few times. CDR3 sequence (DNA): TGTGCCAGTCGGCCGGGCTTGGTCGGTTTGGGCGAGCAGTACTTC. Translating gives CASRPGLVGLGEQYF. The rearrangement uses TRBV7-8 and TRBJ2-7; unclear D gene. The CDR3 extends over 15 amino acids. Germline V lookup: CDR1 SGHVS, CDR2 FQNEAQ. The V end lost 9 bases, the J end lost 6 bases, and 24 bases lay between the germline ends.

CDR3 loop: CASNWDAGELFF. The CDR3 region has the DNA TGTGCCAGCAATTGGGACGCCGGGGAGCTGTTTTTT. The chain employs TRBV2 and TRBJ2-2; D may match TRBD1 or TRBD2 (5 bases each). Germline V CDR1 and CDR2: SNHLY, FYNNEI. V was cut by 7 bases and J by 6 bases, with 9 bases left in between. The CDR3 loop spans 12 amino acids.

This clonotype has just one count. The chain links TRBV5-4 to TRBJ2-5; TRBD2 might be the D (5 bases). The germline CDR1 and CDR2 sequences are SGHNT and YYREEE (reference sequence). This CDR3 spans 14 amino acids. Trimming pared 4 bases from V and 4 bases from J, leaving 14 bases between. As DNA, the CDR3 is TGTGCCAGCAGCCTACCTAGCAGTCTAGAGACCCAGTACTTC. Its protein product is CASSLPSSLETQYF.

The rearrangement joins TRBV18 to TRBJ1-1; no clear D. This CDR3 spans 14 amino acids. The ends were cut back, 8 bases at V and 10 bases at J, with 23 bases in the middle. From germline, CDR1 is KGHSH and CDR2 LQKENI. The CDR3 nucleotides are TGTGCCAGCAGACGTGATAGTATAGTAACGAGAGCTTTCTTT. It encodes CASRRDSIVTRAFF.

The chain has TRBV20-1 and TRBJ2-3; D possibly matches TRBD1 or TRBD2 (5 bases each). From germline, CDR1 is DFQATT and CDR2 SNEGSKA (reference sequence). With 6 bases removed from V and 6 bases from J, the gap between germline ends came to 16 bases. The CDR3 consists of 13 residues. The CDR3 DNA sequence: TGCAGTGCGCGGGTAGGGGCTGTGGATACGCAGTATTTT. It specifies CSARVGAVDTQYF.

The sample holds a few counts of this clonotype. The chain's CDR3 is CASSQHLGTVAGNTIYF. The CDR3 bases are TGTGCCAGCAGCCAACACCTGGGGACAGTGGCTGGAAACACCATATATTTT. The V and J genes are TRBV7-6 and TRBJ1-3; 7 bases are a match to TRBD1. V gave up 5 bases and J gave up 2 bases; unmatched junction bases: 12. The germline V gene encodes CDR1 SGHVS and CDR2 FNYEAQ. The CDR3 extends over 17 amino acids. Full variable domain (outside the CDR3, taken from reference TRBV7-6 and TRBJ1-3): GAGVSQSPRYKVTKRGQDVALRCDPISGHVSLYWYRQALGQGPEFLTYFNYEAQQDKSGLPNDRFSAERPEGSISTLTIQRTEQRDSAMYRCASSQHLGTVAGNTIYFGEGSWLTVV.

This chain joins TRBV7-8 and TRBJ2-2; the D call may be TRBD1 or TRBD2 (6 bases each). Germline CDR1 and CDR2: SGHVS and FQNEAQ. V dropped 6 bases and J dropped 4 bases, with 9 bases sitting between them. The CDR3 sequence is 13 residues long. Here the CDR3 reads CASREGGTGELFF. DNA for the CDR3: TGTGCCAGCAGGGAGGGGGGCACCGGGGAGCTGTTTTTT.

This clonotype was detected a few times. This sequence joins TRBV27 and TRBJ2-4; 7 positions agree with TRBD2. The CDR3 has 16 amino acids. The J segment lost 5 bases and the V segment lost 2 bases, leaving 9 bases of the junction unmatched. CDR1 and CDR2 from the germline V gene are MNHEY and SMNVEV (reference sequence). CDR3 sequence: CASSLGLEGAQNIQYF. The DNA of the CDR3 is TGTGCCAGCAGTTTAGGACTAGAAGGGGCCCAAAACATTCAGTACTTC.

This clonotype has a handful of counts. The chain carries TRBV5-1 and TRBJ2-5; TRBD1 is a possible D gene (5 bases). V shed 2 bases and J shed 1 base, with 9 bases lying between them. This CDR3 contains 14 residues. From germline, CDR1 is SGHRS and CDR2 YFSETQ. The CDR3 bases are TGCGCCAGCAGCTTCCGACAGCTCCAAGAGACCCAGTACTTC. Translated, it gives CASSFRQLQETQYF.

V and J are TRBV6-1 and TRBJ2-5, with TRBD2 matching over 12 bases. This CDR3 comprises 15 residues. V shed 5 bases and J 5 bases; nucleotides not matched to a gene: 6. Germline CDR1 reads MNHNS; CDR2 reads SASEGT. CDR3 nucleotides: TGTGCCAGCAGTCCTAGCGGGGGGGCCTGGGAGACCCAGTACTTC. Translating it yields CASSPSGGAWETQYF.

This clonotype was seen more than once but under ten times. V is TRBV5-5 and J is TRBJ2-3, with TRBD1 identical over 9 bases. CDR3 length: 14 amino acids. V trimming: 4 bases; J trimming: 2 bases; junction bases outside the gene matches: 2. Germline CDR1 reads SGHKS; CDR2 reads YYEKEE (reference sequence). The DNA of the CDR3 is TGTGCCAGCAGCAGGGACAGGGTCACAGATACGCAGTATTTT. This codes for CASSRDRVTDTQYF.

This chain joins TRBV10-3 and TRBJ2-1, with 10 bases that match TRBD2. V lost 3 bases, J lost 9 bases, and 8 bases stayed unmatched. The CDR3 runs to 15 residues. The V gene's germline CDR1 is ENHRY and CDR2 SYGVKD. The CDR3 region is CAISEGTSADGEQFF. CDR3 DNA sequence: TGTGCCATCAGTGAAGGGACTAGCGCTGATGGTGAGCAGTTCTTC.

The chain joins TRBV5-1 to TRBJ2-3, with TRBD1 identical over 9 bases. Germline loops: CDR1 SGHRS, CDR2 YFSETQ. V lost 5 bases and J lost 6; bases outside the gene matches: 10. The CDR3 runs 15 residues. The CDR3 loop reads CASSQKRQGGDTQYF. The CDR3 DNA follows: TGCGCCAGCAGTCAGAAACGACAGGGGGGGGATACGCAGTATTTT. The full variable domain, its missing parts supplied by reference TRBV5-1 and TRBJ2-3, is KAGVTQTPRYLIKTRGQQVTLSCSPISGHRSVSWYQQTPGQGLQFLFEYFSETQRNKGNFPGRFSGRQFSNSRSEMNVSTLELGDSALYLCASSQKRQGGDTQYFGPGTRLTVL.

In this sample, this clonotype turned up once. This chain uses TRBV7-9 with TRBJ1-4; the D is unclear. The CDR3 extends over 12 amino acids. The V gene lost 5 bases and the J gene lost 6 bases, with 7 bases spanning the gap. Germline assignment: CDR1 SEHNR and CDR2 FQNEAQ (reference sequence). CDR3 bases: TGTGCCAGCAGCCCGGCTCATGAAAAACTGTTTTTT. This translates into CASSPAHEKLFF.

The chain couples TRBV10-2 to TRBJ2-5; perhaps TRBD1 as D (6 bases). CDR3 length: 13 residues. CDR1 WSHSY and CDR2 SAAADI come from the germline V gene. V dropped 8 bases and J dropped 5 bases, with 15 bases sitting between them. DNA for the CDR3: TGCGCCAGCGCTTCACAGGGTCCGGAGACCCAGTACTTC. Translation: CASASQGPETQYF.

The J gene is TRBJ2-5, the V gene TRBV9; 9 positions match TRBD1. The germline V gene has CDR1 SGDLS and CDR2 YYNGEE. The CDR3 sequence is 14 residues long. The V segment lost 2 bases and the J segment 5 bases; nucleotides outside the gene matches: 4. The CDR3 spells CASSVGQGDETQYF. CDR3 coding DNA: TGTGCCAGCAGCGTGGGACAGGGAGATGAGACCCAGTACTTC.

This clonotype was seen only a few times. The V gene is TRBV20-1, the J gene TRBJ1-5, with a possible D match to TRBD1 (5 bases). The V gene's germline CDR1 is DFQATT and CDR2 SNEGSKA (reference sequence). This CDR3 has 14 amino acids. Trimming took 0 bases from V and 7 from J, leaving 13 bases between them. Here the CDR3 reads CSARDEGREQPQHF. The CDR3 nucleotides read TGCAGTGCTAGAGATGAGGGCAGGGAGCAGCCCCAGCATTTT.

This clonotype came up once. The V call is TRBV6-5, the J call TRBJ1-6; weak D call: TRBD1 (6 bases). V was shortened by 9 bases and J by 10 bases, with 19 bases between the two germline ends. Germline CDR1 and CDR2: MNHEY and SVGAGI. This CDR3 is built from 14 residues. The CDR3 here is CASGREIGGSPLHF. DNA for the CDR3: TGTGCCAGTGGGAGGGAGATCGGGGGCTCACCCCTCCACTTT.